This note documents a single T cell receptor (beta chain) sequence. These data originate in a study of blood T cell repertoires in COVID-19. Turning to the study itself: Sources were T cells, B-cell-depleted T cells, or PBMCs; the material itself was cDNA or gDNA.

Trimming took 5 bases from V and 5 from J; bases not matched to a gene: 9. The CDR3 is 15 amino acids. Looked up from germline, CDR1 is KGHSH and CDR2 is LQKENI. Using immunoSEQ multiplex PCR, the repertoire was profiled, and TCRdb retains in-frame clones only, with some absent. The table has fewer than 200,000 clones, 75% to 85% seen once. Sequencing input: peripheral blood. This chain links TRBV18 with TRBJ2-5, with 9 bases fitting TRBD2. This clonotype originated in a woman aged 40 to 49 with COVID-19, enrolled during active disease. The CDR3 loop reads CASSMSGLAAETQYF. The CDR3, as DNA: TGTGCCAGCTCAATGTCGGGACTAGCAGCCGAGACCCAGTACTTC.